The 24 T cell receptor beta chains below were found in one sample sequenced in a study of shared T cell receptors in the human thymus. Generated by immunoSEQ multiplex PCR, the TCRdb table keeps only in-frame clones and is missing some. The profile shows hundreds of thousands of clones, around 87% of them singletons. The same data also contributed to another study, on human thymus T cells.

Sequenced material: thymocytes. The receptors were gathered from a boy under two years old with a congenital heart defect.

J is TRBJ1-5 and V is TRBV4-1, with a weak D call TRBD1 (6 bases). CDR3 length: 13 residues. Germline CDR1 and CDR2: MGHRA and YSYEKL. V was pared by 2 bases and J by 11 bases, with 13 bases between. The CDR3 region is CASSQQGLESQHF. The CDR3 DNA reads as TGCGCCAGCAGCCAACAGGGGTTGGAGTCCCAGCATTTT.

This rearrangement joins TRBV27 to TRBJ1-2, with 8 bases identical to TRBD1. This CDR3 is built from 14 residues. V dropped 6 bases and J dropped 8; count of bases not matched to a gene: 11. Germline V CDR1 and CDR2: MNHEY, SMNVEV (reference sequence). The chain's CDR3 is CASSHIDRGNGYTF. The DNA of the CDR3 is TGTGCCAGCAGCCATATCGACAGGGGAAACGGCTACACCTTC.

The chain recombines TRBV30 with TRBJ1-5; TRBD1 matches 8 bases. The CDR3 consists of 17 residues. Germline loops: CDR1 GTSNPN, CDR2 SVGIG (reference sequence). The V segment lost 1 base and the J segment 4 bases; nucleotides outside the gene matches: 12. The DNA for the CDR3 is TGTGCCTGGAGTGGGGCCGCCGGGACAGGCGTTAATCAGCCCCAGCATTTT. Encoded protein: CAWSGAAGTGVNQPQHF.

V usage is TRBV7-6 and J usage is TRBJ2-1, with D possibly TRBD2 on 6 matching bases. V lost 1 base and J lost 4, with 14 bases in between. Germline V gene sequence: CDR1 SGHVS, CDR2 FNYEAQ. The CDR3 runs to 16 residues. CDR3 residues: CASSLVGSGVYNEQFF. The CDR3 nucleotides read TGTGCCAGCAGCTTAGTTGGGTCGGGAGTATACAATGAGCAGTTCTTC.

Notes on this clone: Other DNA sequences within the sample encode an identical CDR3. This CDR3 reads CSALGGGEQYF. The CDR3 DNA reads as TGCAGTGCTTTGGGGGGGGGCGAGCAGTACTTC. V is TRBV20-1 and J is TRBJ2-7, with 7 bases fitting TRBD2. V shed 5 bases and J 6 bases; nucleotides not matched to a gene: 4. The germline CDR1 and CDR2 sequences are DFQATT and SNEGSKA (reference sequence). This CDR3 has 11 amino acids.

The chain recombines TRBV10-3 with TRBJ2-7, with 7 bases matching TRBD1. CDR1 is ENHRY, CDR2 SYGVKD, per germline. There are 14 residues in the CDR3. The junction had 4 bases not matched to a gene; V was cut back by 4 bases and J by 1 base. The CDR3 sequence: CAISGDRESYEQYF. The DNA of the CDR3 is TGTGCCATCAGTGGAGACAGGGAATCCTACGAGCAGTACTTC.

V gene TRBV5-1 combines with J gene TRBJ2-1; 16 bases align to TRBD2. The trim removed 4 bases at V and 7 bases at J, leaving 11 bases unmatched. The CDR3 consists of 18 residues. From germline, CDR1 is SGHRS and CDR2 YFSETQ. CDR3 nucleotides: TGCGCCAGCAGCCCGGGGACTAGCGGGAGGGCGAGTTGGAATGAGCAGTTCTTC. Residues: CASSPGTSGRASWNEQFF.

The chain carries TRBV7-9 and TRBJ1-1, with D uncertain. CDR1 is SEHNR, CDR2 FQNEAQ, per germline (reference sequence). The CDR3 is 13 amino acids. Trimming stripped 1 base from V and 5 bases from J, with 8 bases between. For the CDR3, the DNA is TGTGCCAGCAGCTTAGTCGGGGAAACTGAAGCTTTCTTT. It is translated as CASSLVGETEAFF.

The J gene is TRBJ1-3, the V gene TRBV4-3; 8 bases fit TRBD1. The CDR3 contains 17 residues. Germline-derived CDR1 and CDR2 are LGHNA and YSLEER. With V trimmed by 4 bases and J by 0 bases, 8 bases remained unmatched. The DNA of the CDR3 is TGCGCCAGCAGCCCATGGGCAGGGGGCTGCTCTGGAAACACCATATATTTT. Translating it yields CASSPWAGGCSGNTIYF.

The chain links TRBV7-9 to TRBJ2-1; 8 nucleotides match TRBD1. The CDR3 contains 15 residues. Germline V gene lookup returns CDR1 SEHNR and CDR2 FQNEAQ (reference sequence). J gave up 3 bases and V 4 bases, and 5 bases lay outside the gene matches. The CDR3 sequence is CASSSDRAIYNEQFF. For the CDR3, the DNA is TGTGCCAGCAGCTCGGACAGGGCTATCTACAATGAGCAGTTCTTC.

The rearrangement links TRBV28 to TRBJ2-1; TRBD2 matches at 8 bases. V dropped 0 bases and J dropped 8; count of bases not matched to a gene: 6. This CDR3 has 15 residues. The germline V gene encodes CDR1 MDHEN and CDR2 SYDVKM. CDR3 nucleotides: TGTGCCAGCAGTTTATGGACGGGAGGGCCGTATGAGCAGTTCTTC. It yields the protein CASSLWTGGPYEQFF.

The chain employs TRBV2 and TRBJ1-2; TRBD1 is a possible D gene (6 bases). Trimming shortened V by 1 base and J by 8 bases, and 14 bases separated the two germline ends. Looked up from germline, CDR1 is SNHLY and CDR2 is FYNNEI. The length of the CDR3 is 14 residues. The CDR3 region has the DNA TGTGCCAGCAGTGAAGGGGGGCAGGGAAGAGGCTACACCTTC. It encodes CASSEGGQGRGYTF.

Comments on this clone: A read error may produce the germline difference seen at one junction end. The J gene is TRBJ1-1, the V gene TRBV7-2, with TRBD1 matching 11 bases. CDR1 and CDR2 from the germline V gene are SGHTA and FQGNSA. The CDR3 length is 16 residues. CDR3 region: CASSFKPGQGGFRGIF. The CDR3 region has the DNA TGTGCCAGCAGCTTTAAACCGGGACAGGGGGGATTTCGGGGGATTTTT.

V is TRBV5-1 and J is TRBJ2-1; D remains unclear. Germline V CDR1 and CDR2: SGHRS, YFSETQ. There are 12 residues in the CDR3. The V end lost 2 bases, the J end lost 3 bases, and 3 bases lay between the germline ends. In DNA form, the CDR3 reads TGCGCCAGCAGCTTACACTACAATGAGCAGTTCTTC. Encoded protein: CASSLHYNEQFF.

The chain uses TRBV28 and TRBJ2-3; D perhaps matches TRBD1 (5 bases). This CDR3 comprises 14 residues. The ends were cut back, 2 bases at V and 4 bases at J, with 10 bases in the middle. The germline V gene encodes CDR1 MDHEN and CDR2 SYDVKM. CDR3 in DNA: TGTGCCAGCAGTTTACCAGGGTTGGCAGATACGCAGTATTTT. It yields the protein CASSLPGLADTQYF. The full variable domain, completed using reference TRBV28 and TRBJ2-3, is DVKVTQSSRYLVKRTGEKVFLECVQDMDHENMFWYRQDPGLGLRLIYFSYDVKMKEKGDIPEGYSVSREKKERFSLILESASTNQTSMYLCASSLPGLADTQYFGPGTRLTVL.

The chain has TRBV5-1 and TRBJ2-5; D might be TRBD1 (5 bases). CDR1 and CDR2 (germline): SGHRS, YFSETQ. Trimming cost V 0 bases and J 4 bases, with 13 bases left between them. The CDR3 extends over 15 amino acids. The CDR3, as DNA: TGCGCCAGCAGCTTGGTTGGCAGGGTCGGAGAGACCCAGTACTTC. As protein: CASSLVGRVGETQYF.

J is TRBJ1-5 and V is TRBV12-2. TRBV12-2 is flagged as a pseudogene. The CDR3 has 17 amino acids. For the CDR3, the DNA is TGTGCAAGTCGCTTAAGGATCCGGGGGAATAGCAATCAGCCCCAGCATTTT. Translated: CASRLRIRGNSNQPQHF.

Only one count was recorded for this clone. This rearrangement joins TRBV27 to TRBJ1-1; 9 bases fit TRBD1. The CDR3 sequence is 17 residues long. Germline V CDR1 and CDR2: MNHEY, SMNVEV (reference sequence). V lost 5 bases, J lost 0 bases, and 10 bases stayed unmatched. CDR3 nucleotides: TGTGCCAGCAGTGATCGGACAGGGGCAGGAATGAACACTGAAGCTTTCTTT. Translation gives CASSDRTGAGMNTEAFF.

This clone was seen once. The J gene is TRBJ2-3, the V gene TRBV6-6; 11 positions agree with TRBD2. CDR1 and CDR2 from the germline V gene are MNHNY and SVGAGI (reference sequence). The V gene end was trimmed by 6 bases and the J gene end by 7 bases; junction bases not matched to a gene: 9. The CDR3 runs to 15 residues. CDR3 bases: TGTGCCAGCAGACAGACTAGCGGGACCGAGAATACGCAGTATTTT. As protein: CASRQTSGTENTQYF.

The V call is TRBV4-2, the J call TRBJ2-7, with 10 positions matching TRBD2. V gave up 2 bases and J gave up 9 bases; unmatched junction bases: 7. Looked up from germline, CDR1 is LGHNA and CDR2 is YNFKEQ. The CDR3 totals 14 residues. The CDR3 coding sequence is TGTGCCAGCAGCCAATCCGGGACTAGCGTCGGGCAGTACTTC. It is translated as CASSQSGTSVGQYF.

This clone showed up just a few times. This rearrangement joins TRBV6-1 to TRBJ1-2; D unclear. This CDR3 has 12 amino acids. CDR1 MNHNS and CDR2 SASEGT come from the germline V gene. The V gene lost 10 bases and the J gene lost 2 bases, with 11 bases spanning the gap. The CDR3 nucleotides are TGTGCCACCAGCCTAAAAAACTATGGCTACACCTTC. This gives the protein CATSLKNYGYTF.

In this sample, this clone turned up a few times. The rearrangement uses TRBV6-1 and TRBJ2-1, with TRBD2 matching 8 bases. The germline CDR1 and CDR2 sequences are MNHNS and SASEGT. J gave up 7 bases and V 3 bases, and 8 bases lay outside the gene matches. This CDR3 spans 15 amino acids. The CDR3: CASSDLRTGGNEQFF. The CDR3 DNA reads as TGTGCCAGCAGTGATCTCCGCACGGGAGGGAATGAGCAGTTCTTC.

The V and J genes are TRBV28 and TRBJ1-1, with TRBD1 identical over 8 bases. V trimming: 5 bases; J trimming: 4 bases; junction bases outside the gene matches: 12. In germline, CDR1 is MDHEN, CDR2 SYDVKM. CDR3 length: 16 residues. The CDR3 DNA follows: TGTGCCAGCAGTCCCCGAGGGGACAGGAAGATCACTGAAGCTTTCTTT. Amino acid sequence: CASSPRGDRKITEAFF.

About this clone itself: This sample includes further DNA sequences coding for the same CDR3. The chain links TRBV9 to TRBJ1-1; D remains unclear. The CDR3 loop spans 13 amino acids. V lost 0 bases and J 3 bases, leaving 6 bases between the germline ends. Germline assignment: CDR1 SGDLS and CDR2 YYNGEE. The CDR3 here is CASSVGGDTEAFF. Written as DNA, the CDR3 is TGTGCCAGCAGCGTAGGCGGGGACACTGAAGCTTTCTTT.